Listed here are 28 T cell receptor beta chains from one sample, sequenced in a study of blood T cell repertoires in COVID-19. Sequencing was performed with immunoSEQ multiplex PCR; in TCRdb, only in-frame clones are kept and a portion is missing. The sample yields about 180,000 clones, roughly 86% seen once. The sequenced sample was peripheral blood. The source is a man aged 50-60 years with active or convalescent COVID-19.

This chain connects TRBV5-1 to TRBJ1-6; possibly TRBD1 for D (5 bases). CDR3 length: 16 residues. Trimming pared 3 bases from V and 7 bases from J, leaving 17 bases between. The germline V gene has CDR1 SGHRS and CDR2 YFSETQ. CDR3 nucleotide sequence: TGCGCCAGCAGCTACGGGACCCCAGCGGGAAATTCACCCCTCCACTTT. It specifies CASSYGTPAGNSPLHF. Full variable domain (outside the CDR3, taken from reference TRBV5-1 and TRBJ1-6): KAGVTQTPRYLIKTRGQQVTLSCSPISGHRSVSWYQQTPGQGLQFLFEYFSETQRNKGNFPGRFSGRQFSNSRSEMNVSTLELGDSALYLCASSYGTPAGNSPLHFGNGTRLTVT.

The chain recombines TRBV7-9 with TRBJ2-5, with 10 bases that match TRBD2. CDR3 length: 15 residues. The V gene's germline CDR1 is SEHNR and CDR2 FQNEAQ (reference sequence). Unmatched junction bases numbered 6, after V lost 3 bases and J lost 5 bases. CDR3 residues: CASSLVLAGGETQYF. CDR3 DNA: TGTGCCAGCAGCTTGGTCTTAGCGGGGGGCGAGACCCAGTACTTC.

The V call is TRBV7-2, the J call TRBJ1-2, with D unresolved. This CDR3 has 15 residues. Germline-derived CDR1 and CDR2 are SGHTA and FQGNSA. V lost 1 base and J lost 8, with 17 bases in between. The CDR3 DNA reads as TGTGCCAGCAGCTTAGACTCCGGGATACCGGGAGGCTACACCTTC. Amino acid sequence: CASSLDSGIPGGYTF.

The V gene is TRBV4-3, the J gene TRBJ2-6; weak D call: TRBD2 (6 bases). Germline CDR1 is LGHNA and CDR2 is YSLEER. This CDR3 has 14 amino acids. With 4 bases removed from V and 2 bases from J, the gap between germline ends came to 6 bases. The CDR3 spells CASSREAGANVLTF. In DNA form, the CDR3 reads TGCGCCAGCAGCCGGGAGGCTGGGGCCAACGTCCTGACTTTC.

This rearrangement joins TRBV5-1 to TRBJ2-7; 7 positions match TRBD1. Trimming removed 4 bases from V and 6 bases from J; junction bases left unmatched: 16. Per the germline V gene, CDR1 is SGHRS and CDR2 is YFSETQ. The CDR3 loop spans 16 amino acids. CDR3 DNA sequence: TGCGCCAGCAGCGGCCATCCCGGGACAGAAAAGACCGAGCAGTACTTC. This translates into CASSGHPGTEKTEQYF.

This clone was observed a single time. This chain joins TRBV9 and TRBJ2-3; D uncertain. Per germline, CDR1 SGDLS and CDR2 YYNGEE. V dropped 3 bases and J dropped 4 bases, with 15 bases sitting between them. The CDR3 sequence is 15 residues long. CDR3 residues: CASSATGLMSDTQYF. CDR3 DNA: TGTGCCAGCAGCGCTACCGGGTTAATGTCAGATACGCAGTATTTT.

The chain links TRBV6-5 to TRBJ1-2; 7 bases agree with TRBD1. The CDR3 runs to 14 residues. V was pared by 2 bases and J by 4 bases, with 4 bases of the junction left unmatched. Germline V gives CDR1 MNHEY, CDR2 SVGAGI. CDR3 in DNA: TGTGCCAGCAGTTACGTGGGACAGAGCTATGGCTACACCTTC. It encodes CASSYVGQSYGYTF.

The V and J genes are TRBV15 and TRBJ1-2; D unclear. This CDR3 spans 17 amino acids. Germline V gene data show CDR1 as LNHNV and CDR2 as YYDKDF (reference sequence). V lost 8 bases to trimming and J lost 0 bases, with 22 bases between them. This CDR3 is CATVNMRESQANYGYTF. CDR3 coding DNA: TGTGCCACCGTAAACATGAGGGAGTCCCAAGCTAACTATGGCTACACCTTC.

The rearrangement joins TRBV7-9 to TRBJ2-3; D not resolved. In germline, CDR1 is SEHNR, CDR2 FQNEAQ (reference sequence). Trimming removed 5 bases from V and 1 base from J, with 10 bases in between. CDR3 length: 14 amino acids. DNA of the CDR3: TGTGCCAGCAGCCACAGTGGTGGCACAGATACGCAGTATTTT. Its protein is CASSHSGGTDTQYF.

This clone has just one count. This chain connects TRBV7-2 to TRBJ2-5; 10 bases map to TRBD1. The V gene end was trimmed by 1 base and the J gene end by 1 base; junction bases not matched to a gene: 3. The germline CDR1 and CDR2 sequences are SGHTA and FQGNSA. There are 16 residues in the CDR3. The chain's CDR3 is CASSLGQGARQETQYF. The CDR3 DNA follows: TGTGCCAGCAGCTTAGGACAGGGGGCACGCCAAGAGACCCAGTACTTC.

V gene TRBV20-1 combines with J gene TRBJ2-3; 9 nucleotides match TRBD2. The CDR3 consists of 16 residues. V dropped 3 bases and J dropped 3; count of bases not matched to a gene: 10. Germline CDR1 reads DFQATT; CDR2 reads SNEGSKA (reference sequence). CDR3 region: CSASPTSGGTTDTQYF. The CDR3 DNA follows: TGCAGTGCTAGTCCTACGAGCGGGGGGACTACAGATACGCAGTATTTT.

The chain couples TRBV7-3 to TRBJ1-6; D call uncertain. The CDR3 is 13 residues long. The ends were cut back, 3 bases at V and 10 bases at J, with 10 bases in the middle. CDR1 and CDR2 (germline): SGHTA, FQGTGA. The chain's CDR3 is CASSFEVESPLHF. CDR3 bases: TGTGCCAGCAGCTTCGAGGTAGAATCACCCCTCCACTTT.

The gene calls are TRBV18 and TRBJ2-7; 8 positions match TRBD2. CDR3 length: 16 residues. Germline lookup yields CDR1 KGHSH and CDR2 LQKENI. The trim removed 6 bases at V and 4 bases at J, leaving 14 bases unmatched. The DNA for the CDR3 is TGTGCCAGCTCCGAACCGGGACTAGAAATTAAATACGAGCAGTACTTC. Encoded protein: CASSEPGLEIKYEQYF. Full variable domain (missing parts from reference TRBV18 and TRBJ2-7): NAGVMQNPRHLVRRRGQEARLRCSPMKGHSHVYWYRQLPEEGLKFMVYLQKENIIDESGMPKERFSAEFPKEGPSILRIQQVVRGDSAAYFCASSEPGLEIKYEQYFGPGTRLTVT.

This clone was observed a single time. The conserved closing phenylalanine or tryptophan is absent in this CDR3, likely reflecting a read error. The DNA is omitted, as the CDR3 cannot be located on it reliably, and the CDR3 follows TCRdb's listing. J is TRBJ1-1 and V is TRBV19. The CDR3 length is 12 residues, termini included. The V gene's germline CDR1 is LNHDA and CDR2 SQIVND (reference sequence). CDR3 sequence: CASSIGGGPLFL.

CDR3 bases: TGCAGCGTTGATGACACCTTGAACACTGAAGCTTTCTTT. Translating gives CSVDDTLNTEAFF. The chain is built from TRBV29-1 and TRBJ1-1; D is uncertain. Germline loops: CDR1 SQVTM, CDR2 ANQGSEA. Trimming cost V 3 bases and J 0 bases, with 8 bases left between them. The CDR3 has 13 residues.

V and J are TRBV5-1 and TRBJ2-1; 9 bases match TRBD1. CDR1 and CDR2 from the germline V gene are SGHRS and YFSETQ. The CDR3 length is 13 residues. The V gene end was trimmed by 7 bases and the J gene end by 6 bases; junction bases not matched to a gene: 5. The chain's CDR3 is CASGAGQGNEQFF. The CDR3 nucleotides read TGCGCCAGCGGGGCGGGACAGGGCAATGAGCAGTTCTTC.

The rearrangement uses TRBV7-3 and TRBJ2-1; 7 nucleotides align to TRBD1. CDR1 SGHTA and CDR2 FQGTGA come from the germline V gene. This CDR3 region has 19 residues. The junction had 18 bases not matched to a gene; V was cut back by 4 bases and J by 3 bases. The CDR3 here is CASSSTEPDRELYYNEQFF. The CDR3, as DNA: TGTGCCAGCAGCTCCACGGAACCTGACAGGGAACTTTACTACAATGAGCAGTTCTTC.

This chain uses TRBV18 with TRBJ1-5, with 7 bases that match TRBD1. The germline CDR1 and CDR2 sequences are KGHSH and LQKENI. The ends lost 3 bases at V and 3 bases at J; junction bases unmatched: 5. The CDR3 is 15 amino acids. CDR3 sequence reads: CASSPSGQNNQPQHF. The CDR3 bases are TGTGCCAGCTCACCGTCGGGACAGAACAATCAGCCCCAGCATTTT.

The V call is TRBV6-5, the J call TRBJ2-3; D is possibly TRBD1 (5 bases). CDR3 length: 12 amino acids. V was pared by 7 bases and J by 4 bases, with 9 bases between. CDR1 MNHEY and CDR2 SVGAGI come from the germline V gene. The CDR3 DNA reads TGTGCCAGCAAAGCAGGGCCAGATACGCAGTATTTT. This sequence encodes CASKAGPDTQYF.

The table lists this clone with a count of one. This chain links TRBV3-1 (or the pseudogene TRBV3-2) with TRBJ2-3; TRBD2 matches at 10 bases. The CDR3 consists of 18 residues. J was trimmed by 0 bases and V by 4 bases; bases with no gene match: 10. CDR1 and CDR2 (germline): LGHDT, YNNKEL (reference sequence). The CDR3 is CASSLRVAGGLSTDTQYF. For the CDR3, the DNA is TGTGCCAGCAGCCTCAGAGTAGCGGGAGGCCTTAGCACAGATACGCAGTATTTT.

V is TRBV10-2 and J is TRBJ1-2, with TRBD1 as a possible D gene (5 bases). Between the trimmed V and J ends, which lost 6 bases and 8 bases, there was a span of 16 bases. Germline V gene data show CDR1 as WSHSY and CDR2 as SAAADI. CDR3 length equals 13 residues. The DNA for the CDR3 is TGCGCCAGCAGCCCCGACGGGGGAGGGGGCTACACCTTC. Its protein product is CASSPDGGGGYTF.

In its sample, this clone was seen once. In DNA form, the CDR3 reads TGTGCCAGTAGGCAATACCCGGGACAGAACACCGGGGAGCTGTTTTTT. Protein product: CASRQYPGQNTGELFF. The rearrangement uses TRBV19 and TRBJ2-2, with D possibly TRBD1 on 6 matching bases. CDR3 length: 16 residues. The germline V gene encodes CDR1 LNHDA and CDR2 SQIVND (reference sequence). Trimming took off 6 bases at V and 1 base at J, with 15 bases between the two ends. Combining the CDR3 with reference TRBV19 and TRBJ2-2 gives the whole variable domain DGGITQSPKYLFRKEGQNVTLSCEQNLNHDAMYWYRQDPGQGLRLIYYSQIVNDFQKGDIAEGYSVSREKKESFPLTVTSAQKNPTAFYLCASRQYPGQNTGELFFGEGSRLTVL.

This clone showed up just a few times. In DNA form, the CDR3 reads TGTGCCACCAGTCCCCACACTCATAGCGGGGGGGCTAATGAGCAGTTCTTC. As protein: CATSPHTHSGGANEQFF. The chain recombines TRBV24-1 with TRBJ2-1; 11 bases align to TRBD2. Germline V gene data show CDR1 as KGHDR and CDR2 as SFDVKD. This CDR3 contains 17 residues. V lost 6 bases to trimming and J lost 7 bases; unmatched junction nucleotides: 13.

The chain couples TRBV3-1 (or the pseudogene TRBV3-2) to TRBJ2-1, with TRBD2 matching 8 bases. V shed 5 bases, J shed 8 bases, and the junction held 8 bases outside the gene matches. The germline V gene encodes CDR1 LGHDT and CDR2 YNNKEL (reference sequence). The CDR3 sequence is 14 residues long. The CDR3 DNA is TGTGCCAGCAGCTGGGGGACTAGTGGCGATGAGCAGTTCTTC. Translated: CASSWGTSGDEQFF.

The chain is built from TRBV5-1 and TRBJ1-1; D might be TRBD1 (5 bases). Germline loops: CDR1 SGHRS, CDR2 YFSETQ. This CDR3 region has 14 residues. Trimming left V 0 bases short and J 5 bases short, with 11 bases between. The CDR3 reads CASSLVGDGTEAFF. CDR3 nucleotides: TGCGCCAGCAGCTTGGTAGGGGATGGGACTGAAGCTTTCTTT. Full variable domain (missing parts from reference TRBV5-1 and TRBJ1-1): KAGVTQTPRYLIKTRGQQVTLSCSPISGHRSVSWYQQTPGQGLQFLFEYFSETQRNKGNFPGRFSGRQFSNSRSEMNVSTLELGDSALYLCASSLVGDGTEAFFGQGTRLTVV.

The CDR3 DNA reads as TGTGCCAGCAGTTTAGACTACGAGCAGTACTTC. It codes for CASSLDYEQYF. This chain connects TRBV6-2 or TRBV6-3 to TRBJ2-7; D gene uncertain. The germline gives CDR1 MNHEY, CDR2 SVGEGT. The CDR3 sequence is 11 residues long. V gave up 4 bases and J gave up 3 bases, with 4 bases separating them.

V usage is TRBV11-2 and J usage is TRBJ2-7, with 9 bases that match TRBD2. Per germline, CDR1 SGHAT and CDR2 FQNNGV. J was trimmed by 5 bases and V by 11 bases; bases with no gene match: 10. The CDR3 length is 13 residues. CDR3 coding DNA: TGTGCCGTAAGTAGCGGGAGCTATGACGAGCAGTACTTC. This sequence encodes CAVSSGSYDEQYF.

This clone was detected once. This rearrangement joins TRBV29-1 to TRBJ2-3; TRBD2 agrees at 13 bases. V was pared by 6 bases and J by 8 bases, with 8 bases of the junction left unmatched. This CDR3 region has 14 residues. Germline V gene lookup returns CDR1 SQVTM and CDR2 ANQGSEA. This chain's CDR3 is CSVRTSGGLGTQYF. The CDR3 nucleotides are TGCAGCGTCAGGACTAGCGGGGGCCTTGGTACGCAGTATTTT.